This T cell receptor (beta chain) was found in a study of cytomegalovirus exposure and HLA in healthy donors. Findings and caveats of the study: Reports credit the classifier with highly specific, highly sensitive diagnosis of cytomegalovirus status.

Worth noting for this clone: Its matching antigen is unknown.

Germline CDR1 SNHLY, CDR2 FYNNEI. This CDR3 contains 14 residues. V lost 5 bases to trimming and J lost 9 bases; unmatched junction nucleotides: 8. Method: immunoSEQ multiplex PCR; TCRdb's copy keeps in-frame clones and lacks some. The table has 75,000 to 90,000 clones, approximately 95% seen once. The receptor comes from a man aged 18 to 29 in good health and CMV-seropositive. The chain recombines TRBV2 with TRBJ1-2, with 11 bases identical to TRBD1. The sequencing input was PBMCs. CDR3 DNA: TGTGCCAGCAGTCCTGGGGACAGGGGGGCTCGCTACACCTTC. Translated, it gives CASSPGDRGARYTF.